This record looks at one T cell receptor (beta chain) sequence and its context. Its recognized antigen is unknown. The record has no base qualities; no much larger clone is one base away. Each PCR received spiked-in synthetic TCR analog templates so that absolute template abundance could be estimated from read counts. The immunoSEQ assay was used to amplify TCRbeta CDR3 regions from genomic DNA with bias-controlled V and J gene primers. Rearranged TCRbeta segments were sequenced at approximately 20X coverage. From the authors' description of their analysis: Sequencing errors were corrected by clustering and CDR3s were annotated against IMGT to assign V, D and J genes. Out-of-frame and stop-codon sequences were excluded, and only productive TCRbeta rearrangements were used in downstream analyses. To compute clonality, Shannon entropy was normalized by the log of the number of unique productive sequences and then subtracted from one. Fisher's exact test with Benjamini-Hochberg correction, using a cutoff of adjusted p below 0.01, was how clones that differed between time points or between blood and tumor were identified. The immuneACCESS repertoire file appears here via TCRdb, limited to in-frame rearrangements. These files lack a portion of the clones; in checked studies, under half of the deficit traces to unresolved V genes, and the cause of the others is not known. The DNA gave D and trimming, while V, J and clone size come from that table. In all, the sample holds some 97,000 clones, and 90% to 95% of those were seen once. The leading ten clones occupy 0.7% to 0.95% of the sample.

This entry comes from a study of PD-L1 blockade in urothelial cancer (dated by TCRdb to 2015 to 2018). Turning to the overall study: Therapy was started in the mid-2010s for all patients, and atezolizumab 1,200 mg was administered intravenously every 3 weeks. About nine tenths of the roughly 29 patients were identified as males with urothelial cancer of bladder origin, and a prior smoking history was reported by 18 of 29 patients. An ECOG performance status of 0 or 1 was recorded for the patients, and 0 to 3 prior chemotherapy regimens had been received by the patients. Blood samples were analyzed at 3 weeks after treatment start (second dose) and at 6 weeks after treatment start. A median of 141,255 T cells and 65,000 to 90,000 unique TCRs was obtained from blood samples, and a median clonality of around 0.072 was observed. The study, an exploratory multi-omic analysis, examined somatic, immune and clinical correlates of response to PD-L1 blockade with atezolizumab in urothelial cancer. Pretreatment tumor samples, along with matched peripheral blood collected serially before and after atezolizumab treatment, underwent TCR sequencing. Progression-free survival longer than 6 months counted as durable clinical benefit, and TCR features were additionally tested against both progression-free and overall survival. In the same patients who had TCR sequencing, pretreatment tumors also underwent whole exome sequencing and RNA sequencing. Under ten patients reached durable clinical benefit, while 20 or so patients did not. Pretreatment blood TCR-seq was available for fewer than 30 patients, at least one posttreatment blood collection was obtained for 25 or so patients, and tumor TCR-seq was available for 25 or so patients.

The germline V gene sets CDR1 to MDHEN and CDR2 to SYDVKM. Deletion took 8 bases off V and 2 bases off J, with a span of 19 bases between the germline ends. The CDR3, cysteine through phenylalanine, is 16 amino acids long. This entry keeps only the CDR3 DNA: 48 bases, framed from base 1. What the research found in general, with its limitations: Small sample size (n ≈ 29) and many exploratory analyses mean the results are intended to be hypothesis-generating. A pretreatment peripheral blood TCR clonality below the median was linked to improved progression-free and overall survival. Greater expansion of tumor-associated TCR clones in peripheral blood 3 weeks after the start of treatment was observed in patients with durable benefit (n of about 20, p = 0.022).

A total of around 30 patients with locally advanced or metastatic urothelial carcinoma, treated at Memorial Sloan Kettering on a trial protocol, made up the cohort. Peripheral blood mononuclear cells were collected pretreatment and during treatment, with between 1 and 8 total time points obtained per patient. The Qiagen DNeasy Blood extraction kit was used to purify genomic DNA from total PBMCs and from tumor samples. PBMCs were collected pretreatment and during treatment, and were isolated and stored as previously described. The rearrangement combines TRBV28 with TRBJ1-5; no D gene can be assigned with confidence. The receptor comes from a woman older than 75 with urothelial cancer. Here the sequenced sample was PBMCs, taken around atezolizumab (anti-PD-L1) treatment. The nucleotide sequence reads TGTGCCAGCCAATCCGGGTCCGTGAGGGGCAATCAGCCCCAGCATTTT. This gives the protein CASQSGSVRGNQPQHF.